This T cell receptor (beta chain) comes out of a study of CD8+ T cells in alopecia areata (dated by TCRdb to the late 2010s). About the study as a whole: Treated patients were enrolled in an open-label pilot trial of oral tofacitinib at 5 to 10 mg twice daily for moderate-to-severe alopecia areata. The RNA source kit depended on sample type: the PAXgene miRNA kit for fixed scalp, the miRNeasy kit for PBMCs, and the RNeasy kit for mouse skin. Patients on tofacitinib were biopsied at baseline and after 4 and 24 weeks of treatment, and several of the patients also had a later scalp biopsy. Tofacitinib was administered for 6 to 18 months, and 6 months of follow-up off drug were then conducted to assess delayed response and recurrence. The study used high-throughput TCRbeta sequencing to examine T cell clonal expansion in alopecia areata, in both the C3H/HeJ mouse model and human patients. TCRbeta CDR3 regions were amplified by immunoSEQ multiplex PCR with 35 Vbeta forward and 13 Jbeta reverse primers. The SALT score, which quantifies the percentage of affected scalp surface area, was used to measure disease severity in treated patients. Scalp clonality was compared among normal scalp (n=4), patchy alopecia areata scalp (n=8), and alopecia totalis/universalis scalp (n=8). In humans, TCRbeta sequencing was performed on scalp tissue and on sorted CD4+ and CD8+ peripheral blood T cells from healthy controls and from patients with patchy or totalis/universalis alopecia areata.

The sample's treatment or condition, from its label and the paper: oral pan-JAK inhibitor, 5-10 mg twice daily. Lesional scalp punch biopsies and peripheral blood were obtained from alopecia areata patients. PBMCs were isolated by density centrifugation and stained for CD3, CD4 and CD8, and CD4+ and CD8+ T cells were sorted on a FACSAria. Overall study outcomes, separate from this receptor: Because the treated cohort was small and included a single nonresponder, larger studies are needed to assess links between baseline CD8+ expansion and response. Scalp clonality and the number of expanded CD8+ clones among the top 100 scalp clones were significantly decreased by tofacitinib. Shared TCR sequences between patients were less evident than in mice, which may be partly attributable to HLA diversity in the patient population. During tofacitinib treatment, many expanded lesional clones stuck around in both scalp and blood, and this persistence may partly explain why relapse happens after treatment is stopped. Unlike mouse skin, where gammadelta T cells dominate, normal human skin contains resident alphabeta T cells that get sequenced too, which complicates analysis of the scalp TCR repertoire. Compared with normal scalp, lesional scalp had higher clonality and more expanded CD8+ clones, particularly in alopecia totalis/universalis, a pattern that suggests antigenic drive.

Libraries were made using the immunoSEQ multiplex PCR assay. For TCR sequencing, RNA was extracted from every sample and reverse transcribed into cDNA to serve as template. First-strand cDNA was synthesized using SuperScript III with a 2:1 mix of oligo-dT and random hexamers. A synthetic immune receptor repertoire was used to measure amplification bias, and any remaining bias was corrected computationally. As for the authors' bioinformatics: After raw reads were preprocessed to remove errors, the CDR3 was defined following IMGT conventions as running from the conserved cysteine to phenylalanine. To get clonality, Shannon entropy was normalized by log2 of the number of productive unique TCRs and the result was subtracted from 1. Whether each scalp clone was CD4 or CD8 was inferred by checking scalp TCRbeta sequences against the CD4 and CD8 repertoires from sorted blood. TCRdb stores this immuneACCESS table with in-frame sequences only. Part of the clones is absent; in the studies checked, under half of the shortfall reflects unresolved V genes, and no reason is known for the rest. The V and J calls and the clone size are those of that table, but D and trimming were determined from the DNA. This sample is represented by about 270,000 clones; 60% of them were singletons. 0.9% to 0.95% of the sample is taken by the ten largest.

From its cysteine to its phenylalanine, the CDR3 spans 14 amino acids. The CDR3 DNA has 42 bases and is translated from base 1. CDR1 and CDR2 were assigned from the germline V gene as SGHDN and FVKESK. Trimming costs V 4 bases and J 2 bases, and their ends lie 10 bases apart. With respect to this clone: What antigen it recognizes has not been identified. It has no much larger one-base neighbor in the sample; base qualities were not kept.

The source is a human donor with alopecia areata. This chain is built from TRBV14 and TRBJ2-3; TRBD2 might be the D gene, on 5 matching bases. The sequenced sample was CD4+ T cells sorted from blood, obtained around week 52, from a patient treated with tofacitinib. For the CDR3, the sequence is CASSRSAYTDTQYF. The nucleotide sequence reads TGTGCCAGCAGCCGTAGCGCTTACACAGATACGCAGTATTTT.